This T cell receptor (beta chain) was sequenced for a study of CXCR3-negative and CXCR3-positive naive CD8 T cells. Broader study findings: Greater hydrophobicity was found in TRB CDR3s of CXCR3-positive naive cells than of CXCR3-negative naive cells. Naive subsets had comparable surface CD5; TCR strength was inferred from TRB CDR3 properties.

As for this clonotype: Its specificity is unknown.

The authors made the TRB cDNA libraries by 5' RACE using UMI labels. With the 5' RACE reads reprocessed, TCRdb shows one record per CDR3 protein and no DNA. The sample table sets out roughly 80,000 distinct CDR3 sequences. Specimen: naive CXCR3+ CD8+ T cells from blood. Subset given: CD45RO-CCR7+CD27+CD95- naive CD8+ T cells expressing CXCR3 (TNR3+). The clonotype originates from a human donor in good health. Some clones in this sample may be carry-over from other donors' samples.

The CDR3 spells CATSGRPGGYSYEQYF. J is TRBJ2-7 and V is TRBV15; TCRdb names TRBD1, which stays unverified in the absence of DNA. The germline V gene has CDR1 LNHNV and CDR2 YYDKDF (reference sequence). This CDR3 has 16 residues. Full variable domain (outside the CDR3, taken from reference TRBV15 and TRBJ2-7): DAMVIQNPRYQVTQFGKPVTLSCSQTLNHNVMYWYQQKSSQAPKLLFHYYDKDFNNEADTPDNFQSRRPNTSFCFLDIRSPGLGDTAMYLCATSGRPGGYSYEQYFGPGTRLTVT.